This T cell receptor beta chain was profiled in a study of T cell changes during pregnancy in multiple sclerosis. CDR3 length: 16 residues. The V end was cut by 1 base, the J end by 4 bases, with 14 bases between. CDR1 is SGHTA, CDR2 FQGNSA, per germline. Profiling relied on immunoSEQ multiplex PCR, and the TCRdb table lists in-frame clones only, not all of them. Altogether roughly 100,000 clones are present, 92% being singletons, with the ten largest covering 0.8% to 1%. The sequence was collected from a female donor with multiple sclerosis, enrolled in a pregnancy study. This chain uses TRBV7-2 with TRBJ1-3, with TRBD1 as a possible D gene (6 bases). Sequenced here: peripheral blood, sampled after pregnancy. The CDR3 reads CASSLEGGAHGNTIYF. In nucleotides, the CDR3 is TGTGCCAGCAGCTTAGAGGGGGGGGCGCACGGAAACACCATATATTTT.